This TCR beta chain was retrieved from a study of T cells in Graves' hyperthyroidism and ophthalmopathy. The source material, RNA transcripts, was used to amplify TCR beta CDR3 regions. During a first-round RT-PCR of the TCR CDR3, the HTBI primer set was used. TCRdb independently ran MiXCR on the multiplex PCR reads; one entry per CDR3 protein. The table lists almost 500,000 distinct CDR3 sequences, about 20% of them singletons. This clonotype appeared many times. Germline CDR1 reads MDHEN; CDR2 reads SYDVKM. Trimming stripped 5 bases from V and 1 base from J, with 14 bases between. The CDR3 extends over 16 amino acids.

Sequenced sample: blood. The sequence was collected from an older woman with Graves' ophthalmopathy. The V and J genes are TRBV28 and TRBJ2-2, with D possibly matching TRBD1 (6 bases). The chain's CDR3 is CASSPPQGLNTGELFF. In nucleotides, the CDR3 is TGTGCCAGCAGTCCCCCCCAGGGGCTGAACACCGGGGAGCTGTTTTTT.